This TCR beta chain derives from a study of T cell changes during pregnancy in multiple sclerosis (dated by TCRdb to about 2019). For the study in its entirety: In women with multiple sclerosis, the researchers looked at how the T cell repertoire shifted as pregnancy progressed.

The receptor library was made with the immunoSEQ multiplex PCR assay. The immuneACCESS repertoire file appears here via TCRdb, limited to in-frame rearrangements. These files lack a portion of the clones; in checked studies, under half of the deficit traces to unresolved V genes, and the cause of the others is not known. The sample data list about 39,000 clones, and approximately 91% of these were observed just once. The ten top clones hold 4.1% of the sample. Of note for this clone: What antigen it recognizes has not been identified. Base qualities are not recorded, but no much larger clone differs from it by a single base.

Trimming takes 5 bases from V and 4 bases from J, and the germline ends sit 15 bases apart. The CDR3, from cysteine to phenylalanine, totals 15 residues. Just CDR3 DNA is preserved here, 45 bases in frame from base 1. The germline V gene (reference sequence) specifies SEHNR as CDR1 and FQNEAQ as CDR2. The chain was built from TRBV7-9 and TRBJ1-5, with a weak D call of TRBD1 (6 bases match). This specimen was CD8+ T cells from peripheral blood mononuclear cells, taken in the first trimester of pregnancy. The clonotype comes from a female donor with multiple sclerosis, enrolled in a pregnancy study. CDR3 reads: CASSHTDSQNQPQHF. The DNA reads as follows: TGTGCCAGCAGCCACACGGACAGTCAAAATCAGCCCCAGCATTTT.